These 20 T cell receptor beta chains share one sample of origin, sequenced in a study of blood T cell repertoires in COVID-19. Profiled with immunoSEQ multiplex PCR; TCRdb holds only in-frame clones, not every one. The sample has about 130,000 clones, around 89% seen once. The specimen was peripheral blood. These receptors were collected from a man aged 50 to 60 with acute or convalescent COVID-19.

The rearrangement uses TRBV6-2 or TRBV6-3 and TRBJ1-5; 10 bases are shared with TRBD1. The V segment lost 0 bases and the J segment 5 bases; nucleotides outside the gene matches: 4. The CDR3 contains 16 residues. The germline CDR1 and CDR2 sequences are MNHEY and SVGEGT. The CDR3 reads CASSYSRDRGYQPQHF. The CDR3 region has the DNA TGTGCCAGCAGTTACTCGAGGGACAGGGGATATCAGCCCCAGCATTTT.

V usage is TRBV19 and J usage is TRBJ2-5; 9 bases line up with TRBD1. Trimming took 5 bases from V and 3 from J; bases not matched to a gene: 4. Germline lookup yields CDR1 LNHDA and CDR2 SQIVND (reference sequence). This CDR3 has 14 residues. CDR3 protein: CASSSWTGEETQYF. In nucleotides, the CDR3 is TGTGCCAGTAGTTCCTGGACAGGGGAAGAGACCCAGTACTTC.

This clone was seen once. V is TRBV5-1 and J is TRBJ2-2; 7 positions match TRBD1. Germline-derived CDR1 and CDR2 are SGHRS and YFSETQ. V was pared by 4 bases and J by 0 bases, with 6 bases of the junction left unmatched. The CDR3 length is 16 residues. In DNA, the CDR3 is TGCGCCAGCAGCCCGCCGGGACAGACGAACACCGGGGAGCTGTTTTTT. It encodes CASSPPGQTNTGELFF. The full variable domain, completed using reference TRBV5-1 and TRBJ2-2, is KAGVTQTPRYLIKTRGQQVTLSCSPISGHRSVSWYQQTPGQGLQFLFEYFSETQRNKGNFPGRFSGRQFSNSRSEMNVSTLELGDSALYLCASSPPGQTNTGELFFGEGSRLTVL.

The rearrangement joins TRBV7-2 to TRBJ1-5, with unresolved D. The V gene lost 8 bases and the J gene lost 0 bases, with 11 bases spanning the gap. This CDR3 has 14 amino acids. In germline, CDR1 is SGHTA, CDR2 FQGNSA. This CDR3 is CASSATNSNQPQHF. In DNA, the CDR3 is TGTGCCAGCTCGGCGACAAATAGCAATCAGCCCCAGCATTTT.

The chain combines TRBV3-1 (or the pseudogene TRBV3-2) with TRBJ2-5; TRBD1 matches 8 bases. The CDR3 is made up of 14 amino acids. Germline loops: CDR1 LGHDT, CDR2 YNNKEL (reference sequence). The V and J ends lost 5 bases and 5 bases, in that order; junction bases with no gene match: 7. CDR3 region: CASSSSNRGETQYF. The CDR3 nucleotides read TGTGCCAGCAGCTCTTCTAACAGGGGGGAGACCCAGTACTTC.

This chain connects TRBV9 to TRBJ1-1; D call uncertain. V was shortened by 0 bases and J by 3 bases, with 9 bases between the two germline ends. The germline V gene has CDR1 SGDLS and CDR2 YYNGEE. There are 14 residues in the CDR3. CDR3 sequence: CASSVVVHYTEAFF. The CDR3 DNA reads TGTGCCAGCAGCGTAGTGGTCCACTACACTGAAGCTTTCTTT. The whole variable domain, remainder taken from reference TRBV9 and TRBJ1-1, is DSGVTQTPKHLITATGQRVTLRCSPRSGDLSVYWYQQSLDQGLQFLIQYYNGEERAKGNILERFSAQQFPDLHSELNLSSLELGDSALYFCASSVVVHYTEAFFGQGTRLTVV.

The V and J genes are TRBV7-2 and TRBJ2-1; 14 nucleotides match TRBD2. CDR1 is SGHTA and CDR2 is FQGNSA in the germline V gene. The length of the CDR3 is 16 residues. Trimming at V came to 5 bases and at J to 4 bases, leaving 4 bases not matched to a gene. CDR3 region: CASSPTSGRAYNEQFF. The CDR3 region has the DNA TGTGCCAGCAGCCCGACTAGCGGGAGGGCTTACAATGAGCAGTTCTTC. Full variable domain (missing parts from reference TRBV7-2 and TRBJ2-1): GAGVSQSPSNKVTEKGKDVELRCDPISGHTALYWYRQSLGQGLEFLIYFQGNSAPDKSGLPSDRFSAERTGGSVSTLTIQRTQQEDSAVYLCASSPTSGRAYNEQFFGPGTRLTVL.

The DNA for the CDR3 is TGTGCCATCAGTGAGTCGCCCAGGGATCAGCCCCAGCATTTT. Its translation: CAISESPRDQPQHF. The V and J genes are TRBV10-3 and TRBJ1-5, with a weak D call TRBD1 (5 bases). Germline CDR1 reads ENHRY; CDR2 reads SYGVKD. This CDR3 comprises 14 residues. V was cut by 0 bases and J by 5 bases, with 8 bases left in between.

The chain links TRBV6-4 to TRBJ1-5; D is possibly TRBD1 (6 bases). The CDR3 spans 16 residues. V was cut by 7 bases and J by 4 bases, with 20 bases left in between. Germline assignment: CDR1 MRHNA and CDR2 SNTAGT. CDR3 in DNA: TGTGCCAGCAAGGTATTGGAGAGGGGGAGTAATCAGCCCCAGCATTTT. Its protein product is CASKVLERGSNQPQHF.

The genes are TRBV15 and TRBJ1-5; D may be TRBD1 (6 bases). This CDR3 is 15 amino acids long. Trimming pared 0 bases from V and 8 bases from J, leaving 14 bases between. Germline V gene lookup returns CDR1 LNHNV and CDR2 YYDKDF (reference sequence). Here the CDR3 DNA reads TGTGCCACCAGCAGAGATCCGGGGGGCGAGGAGCCCCAGCATTTT. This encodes CATSRDPGGEEPQHF.

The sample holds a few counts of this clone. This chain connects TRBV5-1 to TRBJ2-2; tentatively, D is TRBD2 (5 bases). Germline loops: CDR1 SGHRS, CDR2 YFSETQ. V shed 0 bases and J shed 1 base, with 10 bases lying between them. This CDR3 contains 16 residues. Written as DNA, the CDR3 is TGCGCCAGCAGCTTGGCTCTGGCGGGGAACACCGGGGAGCTGTTTTTT. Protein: CASSLALAGNTGELFF.

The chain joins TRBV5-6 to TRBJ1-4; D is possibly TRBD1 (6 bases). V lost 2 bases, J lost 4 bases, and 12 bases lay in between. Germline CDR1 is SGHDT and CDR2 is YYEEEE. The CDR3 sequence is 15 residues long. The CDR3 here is CASSLKGGSNEKLFF. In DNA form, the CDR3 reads TGTGCCAGCAGCTTAAAAGGGGGAAGTAATGAAAAACTGTTTTTT.

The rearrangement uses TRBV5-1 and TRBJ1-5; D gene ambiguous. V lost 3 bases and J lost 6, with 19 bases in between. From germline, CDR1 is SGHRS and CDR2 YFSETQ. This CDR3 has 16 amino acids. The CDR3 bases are TGCGCCAGCAGCTCACGGCCCCTCTCCTCAGGTCAGCCCCAGCATTTT. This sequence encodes CASSSRPLSSGQPQHF. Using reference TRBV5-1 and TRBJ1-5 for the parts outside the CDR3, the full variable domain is KAGVTQTPRYLIKTRGQQVTLSCSPISGHRSVSWYQQTPGQGLQFLFEYFSETQRNKGNFPGRFSGRQFSNSRSEMNVSTLELGDSALYLCASSSRPLSSGQPQHFGDGTRLSIL.

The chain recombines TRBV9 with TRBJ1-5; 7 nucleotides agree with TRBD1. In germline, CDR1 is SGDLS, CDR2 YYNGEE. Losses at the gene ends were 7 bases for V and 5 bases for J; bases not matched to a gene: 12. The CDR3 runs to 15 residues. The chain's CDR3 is CASSSRGQLHQPQHF. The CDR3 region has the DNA TGTGCCAGCTCTTCTCGGGGACAGCTCCATCAGCCCCAGCATTTT.

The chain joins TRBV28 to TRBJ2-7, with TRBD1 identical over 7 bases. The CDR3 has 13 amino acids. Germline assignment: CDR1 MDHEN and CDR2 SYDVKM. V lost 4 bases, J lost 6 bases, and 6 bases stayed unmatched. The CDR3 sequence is CASSSRQGSEQYF. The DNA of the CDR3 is TGTGCCAGCAGTTCCCGACAGGGTTCCGAGCAGTACTTC.

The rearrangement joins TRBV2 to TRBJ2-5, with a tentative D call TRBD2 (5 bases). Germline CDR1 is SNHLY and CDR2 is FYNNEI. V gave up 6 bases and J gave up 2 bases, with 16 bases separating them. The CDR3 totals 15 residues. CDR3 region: CASSFQGLAQETQYF. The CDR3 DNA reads TGTGCCAGCAGCTTTCAAGGGCTAGCTCAAGAGACCCAGTACTTC.

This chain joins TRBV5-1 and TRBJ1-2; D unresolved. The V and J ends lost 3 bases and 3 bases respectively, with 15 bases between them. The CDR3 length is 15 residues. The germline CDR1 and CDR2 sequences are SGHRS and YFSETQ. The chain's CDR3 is CASSSQPGEHYGYTF. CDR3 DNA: TGCGCCAGCAGCTCCCAACCCGGGGAGCACTATGGCTACACCTTC.

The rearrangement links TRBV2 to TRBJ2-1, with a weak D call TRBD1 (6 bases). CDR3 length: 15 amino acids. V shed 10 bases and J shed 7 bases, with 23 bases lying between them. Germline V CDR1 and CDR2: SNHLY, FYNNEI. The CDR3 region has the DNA TGTGCCACCGAGAGGGGGAGCGATTACAGGAATGAGCAGTTCTTC. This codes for CATERGSDYRNEQFF.

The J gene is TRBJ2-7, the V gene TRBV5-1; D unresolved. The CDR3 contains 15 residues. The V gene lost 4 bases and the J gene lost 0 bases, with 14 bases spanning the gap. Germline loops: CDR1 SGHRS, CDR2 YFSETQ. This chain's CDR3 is CASSQQSFSSYEQYF. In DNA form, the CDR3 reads TGCGCCAGCAGCCAACAAAGTTTCAGCTCCTACGAGCAGTACTTC. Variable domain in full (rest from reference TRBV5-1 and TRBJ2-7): KAGVTQTPRYLIKTRGQQVTLSCSPISGHRSVSWYQQTPGQGLQFLFEYFSETQRNKGNFPGRFSGRQFSNSRSEMNVSTLELGDSALYLCASSQQSFSSYEQYFGPGTRLTVT.

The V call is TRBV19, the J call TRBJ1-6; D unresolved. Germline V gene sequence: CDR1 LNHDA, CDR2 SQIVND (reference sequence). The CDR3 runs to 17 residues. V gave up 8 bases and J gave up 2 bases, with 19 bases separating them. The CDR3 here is CASPRQSGSPYNSPLHF. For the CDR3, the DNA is TGTGCCAGTCCTAGGCAGTCGGGGAGTCCCTATAATTCACCCCTCCACTTT.